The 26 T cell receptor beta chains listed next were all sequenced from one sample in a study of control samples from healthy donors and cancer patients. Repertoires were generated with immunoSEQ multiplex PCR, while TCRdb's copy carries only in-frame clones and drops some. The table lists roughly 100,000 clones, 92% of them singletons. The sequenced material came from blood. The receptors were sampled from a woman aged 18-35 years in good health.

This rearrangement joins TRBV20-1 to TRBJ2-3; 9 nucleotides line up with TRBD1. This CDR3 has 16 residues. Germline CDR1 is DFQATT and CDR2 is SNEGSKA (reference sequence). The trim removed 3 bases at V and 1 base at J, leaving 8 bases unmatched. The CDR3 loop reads CSASPQQGAGTDTQYF. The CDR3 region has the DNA TGCAGTGCTAGTCCCCAACAGGGGGCAGGCACAGATACGCAGTATTTT.

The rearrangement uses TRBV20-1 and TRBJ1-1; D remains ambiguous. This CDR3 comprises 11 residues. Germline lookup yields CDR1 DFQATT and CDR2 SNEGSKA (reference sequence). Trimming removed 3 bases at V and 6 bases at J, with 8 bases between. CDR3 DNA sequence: TGCAGTGCTAGCACAGAATCTGAAGCTTTCTTT. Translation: CSASTESEAFF.

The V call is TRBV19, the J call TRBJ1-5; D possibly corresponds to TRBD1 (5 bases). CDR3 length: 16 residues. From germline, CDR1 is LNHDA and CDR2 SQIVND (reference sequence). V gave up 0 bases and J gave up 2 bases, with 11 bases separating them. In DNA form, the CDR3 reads TGTGCCAGTAGTATAGACAGGGAAAGAGGCAATCAGCCCCAGCATTTT. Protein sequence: CASSIDRERGNQPQHF.

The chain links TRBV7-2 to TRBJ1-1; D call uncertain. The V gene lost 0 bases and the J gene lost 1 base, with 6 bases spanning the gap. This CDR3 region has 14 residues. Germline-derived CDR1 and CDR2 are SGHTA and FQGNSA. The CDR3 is CASSLASTNTEAFF. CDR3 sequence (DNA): TGTGCCAGCAGCTTAGCATCCACGAACACTGAAGCTTTCTTT.

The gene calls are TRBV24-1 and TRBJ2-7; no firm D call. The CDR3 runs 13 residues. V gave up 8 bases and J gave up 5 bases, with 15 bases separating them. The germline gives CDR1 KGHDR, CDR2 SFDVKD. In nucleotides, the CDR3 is TGTGCCACCAAAGGTCATCAGGTCGACGAGCAGTACTTC. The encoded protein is CATKGHQVDEQYF.

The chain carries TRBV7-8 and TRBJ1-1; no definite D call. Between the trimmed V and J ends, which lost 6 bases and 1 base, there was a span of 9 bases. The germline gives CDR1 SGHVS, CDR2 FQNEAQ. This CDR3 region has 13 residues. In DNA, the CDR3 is TGTGCCAGCAGGCCTTGGGGGAACACTGAAGCTTTCTTT. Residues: CASRPWGNTEAFF.

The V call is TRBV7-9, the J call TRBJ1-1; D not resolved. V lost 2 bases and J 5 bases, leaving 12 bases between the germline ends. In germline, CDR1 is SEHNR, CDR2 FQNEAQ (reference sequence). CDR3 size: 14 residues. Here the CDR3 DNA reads TGTGCCAGCAGCTTATTGAAAGGTGGAACTGAAGCTTTCTTT. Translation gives CASSLLKGGTEAFF. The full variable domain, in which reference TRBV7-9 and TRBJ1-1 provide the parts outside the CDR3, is DTGVSQNPRHKITKRGQNVTFRCDPISEHNRLYWYRQTLGQGPEFLTYFQNEAQLEKSRLLSDRFSAERPKGSFSTLEIQRTEQGDSAMYLCASSLLKGGTEAFFGQGTRLTVV.

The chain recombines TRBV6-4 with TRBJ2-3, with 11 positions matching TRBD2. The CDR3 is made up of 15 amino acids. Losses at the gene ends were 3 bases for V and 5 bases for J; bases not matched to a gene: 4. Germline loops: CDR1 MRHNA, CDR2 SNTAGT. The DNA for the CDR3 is TGTGCCAGCAGTGATAGCGGGGGGGCAGGAGATACGCAGTATTTT. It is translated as CASSDSGGAGDTQYF.

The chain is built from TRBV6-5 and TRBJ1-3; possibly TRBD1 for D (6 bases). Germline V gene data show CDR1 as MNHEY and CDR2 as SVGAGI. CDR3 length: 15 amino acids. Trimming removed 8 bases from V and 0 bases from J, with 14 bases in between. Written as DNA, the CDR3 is TGTGCCAGCGGAGGGGGAGGGAACTCTGGAAACACCATATATTTT. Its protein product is CASGGGGNSGNTIYF.

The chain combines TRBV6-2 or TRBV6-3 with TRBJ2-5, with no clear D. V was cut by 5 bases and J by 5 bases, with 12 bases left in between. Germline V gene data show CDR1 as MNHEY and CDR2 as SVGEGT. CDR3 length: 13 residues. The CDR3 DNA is TGTGCCAGCAGTACATCGTCCGCTGAGACCCAGTACTTC. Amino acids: CASSTSSAETQYF.

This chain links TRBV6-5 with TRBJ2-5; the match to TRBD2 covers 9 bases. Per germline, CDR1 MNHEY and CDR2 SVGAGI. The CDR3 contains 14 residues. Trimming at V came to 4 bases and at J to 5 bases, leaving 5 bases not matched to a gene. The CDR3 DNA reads TGTGCCAGCAGTTCGGCGGGGGGGAGGGAGACCCAGTACTTC. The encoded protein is CASSSAGGRETQYF.

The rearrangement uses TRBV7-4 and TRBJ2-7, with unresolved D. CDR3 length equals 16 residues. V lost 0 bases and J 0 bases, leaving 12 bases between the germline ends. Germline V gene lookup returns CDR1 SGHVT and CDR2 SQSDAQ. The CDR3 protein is CASSLAIAASSYEQYF. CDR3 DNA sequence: TGTGCCAGCAGCTTAGCTATCGCAGCGAGCTCCTACGAGCAGTACTTC.

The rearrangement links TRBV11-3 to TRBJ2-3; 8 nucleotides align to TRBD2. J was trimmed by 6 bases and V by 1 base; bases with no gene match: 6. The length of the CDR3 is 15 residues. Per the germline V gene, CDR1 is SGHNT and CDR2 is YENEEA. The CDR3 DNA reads TGTGCCAGCAGCTTAGGAGCGGGGGACGTCGATACGCAGTATTTT. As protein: CASSLGAGDVDTQYF. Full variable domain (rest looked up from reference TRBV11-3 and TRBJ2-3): EAGVVQSPRYKIIEKKQPVAFWCNPISGHNTLYWYLQNLGQGPELLIRYENEEAVDDSQLPKDRFSAERLKGVDSTLKIQPAELGDSAVYLCASSLGAGDVDTQYFGPGTRLTVL.

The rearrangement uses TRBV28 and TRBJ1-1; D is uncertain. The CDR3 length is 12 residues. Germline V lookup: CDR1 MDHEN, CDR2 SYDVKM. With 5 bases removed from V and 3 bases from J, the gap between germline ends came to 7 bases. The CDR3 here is CASSTAHTEAFF. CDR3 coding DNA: TGTGCCAGCAGTACTGCTCACACTGAAGCTTTCTTT.

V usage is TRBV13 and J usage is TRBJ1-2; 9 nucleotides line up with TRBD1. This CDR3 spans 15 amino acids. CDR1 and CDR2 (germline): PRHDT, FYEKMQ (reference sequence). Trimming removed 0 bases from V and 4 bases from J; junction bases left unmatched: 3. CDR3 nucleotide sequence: TGTGCCAGCAGCTTAGGACAGGGGGCGCTCTATGGCTACACCTTC. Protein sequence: CASSLGQGALYGYTF.

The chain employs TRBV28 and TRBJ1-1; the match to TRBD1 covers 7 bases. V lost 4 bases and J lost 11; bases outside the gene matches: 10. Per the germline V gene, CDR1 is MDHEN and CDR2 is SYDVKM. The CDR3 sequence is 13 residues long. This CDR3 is CASSWVAGGVAFF. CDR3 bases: TGTGCCAGCAGTTGGGTGGCAGGGGGAGTCGCTTTCTTT.

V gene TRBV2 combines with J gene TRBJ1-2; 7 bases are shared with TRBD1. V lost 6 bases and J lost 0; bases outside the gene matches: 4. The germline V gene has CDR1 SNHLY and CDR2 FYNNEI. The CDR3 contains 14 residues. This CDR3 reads CASSTTGTNYGYTF. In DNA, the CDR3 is TGTGCCAGCAGCACGACAGGGACTAACTATGGCTACACCTTC.

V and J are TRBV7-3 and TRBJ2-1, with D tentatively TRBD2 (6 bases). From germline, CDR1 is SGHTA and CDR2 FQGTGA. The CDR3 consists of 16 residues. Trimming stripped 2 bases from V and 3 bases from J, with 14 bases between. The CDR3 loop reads CASSLLSTGLYNEQFF. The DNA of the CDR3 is TGTGCCAGCAGCTTACTGTCTACGGGACTCTACAATGAGCAGTTCTTC.

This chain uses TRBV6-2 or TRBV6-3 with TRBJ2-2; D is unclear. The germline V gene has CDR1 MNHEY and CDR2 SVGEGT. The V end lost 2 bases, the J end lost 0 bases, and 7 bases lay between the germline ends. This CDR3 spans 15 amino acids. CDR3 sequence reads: CASSYGPTNTGELFF. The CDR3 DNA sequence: TGTGCCAGCAGTTACGGACCTACGAACACCGGGGAGCTGTTTTTT.

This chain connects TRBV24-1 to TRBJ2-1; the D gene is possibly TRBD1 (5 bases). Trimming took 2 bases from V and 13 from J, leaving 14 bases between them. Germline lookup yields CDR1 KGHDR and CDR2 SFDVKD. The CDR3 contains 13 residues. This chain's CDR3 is CATSDSPGSHQFF. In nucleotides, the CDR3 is TGTGCCACCAGTGATTCCCCAGGGTCTCATCAGTTCTTC.

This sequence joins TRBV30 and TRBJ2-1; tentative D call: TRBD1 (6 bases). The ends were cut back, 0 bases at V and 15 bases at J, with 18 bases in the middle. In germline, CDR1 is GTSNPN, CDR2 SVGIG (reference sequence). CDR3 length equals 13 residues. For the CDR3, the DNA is TGTGCCTGGAGTGTATGGGGCAGGGGTGAACCGTTCTTC. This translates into CAWSVWGRGEPFF.

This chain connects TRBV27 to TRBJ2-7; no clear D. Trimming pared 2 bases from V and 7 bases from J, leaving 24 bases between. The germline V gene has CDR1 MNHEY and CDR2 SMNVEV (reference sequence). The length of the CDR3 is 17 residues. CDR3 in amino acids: CASSLVDGGPSRFEQYF. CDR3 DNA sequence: TGTGCCAGCAGTTTAGTGGATGGCGGACCCTCTCGCTTTGAGCAGTACTTC.

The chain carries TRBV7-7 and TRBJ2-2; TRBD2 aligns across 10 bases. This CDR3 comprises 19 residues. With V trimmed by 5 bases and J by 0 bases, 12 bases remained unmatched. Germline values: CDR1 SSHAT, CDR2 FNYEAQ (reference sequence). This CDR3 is CASSPWALAGAANTGELFF. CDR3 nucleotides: TGTGCCAGCAGCCCCTGGGCCCTAGCGGGGGCTGCGAACACCGGGGAGCTGTTTTTT.

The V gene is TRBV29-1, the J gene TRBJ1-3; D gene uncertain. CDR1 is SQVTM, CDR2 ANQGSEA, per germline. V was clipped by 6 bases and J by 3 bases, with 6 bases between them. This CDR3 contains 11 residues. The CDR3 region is CSVPNGNTIYF. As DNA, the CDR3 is TGCAGCGTCCCGAATGGAAACACCATATATTTT.

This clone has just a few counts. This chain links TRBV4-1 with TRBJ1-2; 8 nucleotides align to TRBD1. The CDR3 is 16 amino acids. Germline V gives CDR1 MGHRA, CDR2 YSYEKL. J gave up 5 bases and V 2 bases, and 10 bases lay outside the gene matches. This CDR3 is CASSQQRTTGEYGYTF. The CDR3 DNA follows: TGCGCCAGCAGCCAACAACGAACGACAGGGGAGTATGGCTACACCTTC.

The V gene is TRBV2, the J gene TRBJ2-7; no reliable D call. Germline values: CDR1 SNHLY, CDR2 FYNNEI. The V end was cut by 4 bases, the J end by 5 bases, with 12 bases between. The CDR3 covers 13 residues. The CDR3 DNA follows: TGTGCCAGCAGTGTTTACAGTTTAAACGAGCAGTACTTC. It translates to CASSVYSLNEQYF.